The text below deals with one TCR beta chain. The antigen remains unidentified. The record originates from a study of Ad26.COV2.S vaccination and SARS-CoV-2 variants. Background on the study: In the study, Ad26.COV2.S was injected intramuscularly once, or twice 56 days apart. Notes on the study in general: Spike-specific TCR breadth was greater after Ad26.COV2.S than placebo. Post-vaccination spike-specific CD8+ and CD4+ T cell responses reportedly had substantial breadth. Participants given vaccine showed non-spike TCR breadth similar to that of placebo recipients.

Described treatment: 15 to 20 received Ad26.COV2.S at low or high dose, single or two shots; several received placebo; per-sample allocation not given. Samples came from day 63 after the first vaccine or placebo injection. The CDR3 consists of 14 residues. Trimming cost V 2 bases and J 3 bases, with 11 bases left between them. The germline V gene encodes CDR1 MNHEY and CDR2 SVGAGI. Libraries were prepared by immunoSEQ multiplex PCR; TCRdb keeps only in-frame clonotypes and omits some of them. The table lists about 680,000 clones, 80% to 90% of them singletons. The source was peripheral blood, collected in a trial of Ad26.COV2.S vaccine versus placebo. The clonotype originates from a person between 18 and 59 years old who received the Ad26.COV2.S COVID-19 vaccine or a placebo. This sequence joins TRBV6-5 and TRBJ2-7; possibly TRBD1 for D (6 bases). CDR3: CASSYTSQGYEQYF. CDR3 sequence (DNA): TGTGCCAGCAGTTACACTTCACAGGGCTACGAGCAGTACTTC.